The 25 T cell receptor beta chains presented below share a single source sample, sequenced in a study of shared clonotypes between healthy human individuals. Here immunoSEQ multiplex PCR was the method, and the copy in TCRdb shows in-frame clones only, minus some. The table has fewer than 700,000 clones, around 80% seen once; the top ten hold 12%. Sequenced: PBMCs. The receptors come from a woman in her thirties or forties in good health. Some clones in this sample may be carry-over from other donors' samples.

The chain carries TRBV6-1 and TRBJ2-2; 9 nucleotides align to TRBD1. The CDR3 has 15 amino acids. Per germline, CDR1 MNHNS and CDR2 SASEGT. The J segment lost 1 base and the V segment lost 6 bases, leaving 3 bases of the junction unmatched. CDR3 sequence (DNA): TGTGCCAGCAGATCGGGACAGGGGAACACCGGGGAGCTGTTTTTT. As protein: CASRSGQGNTGELFF.

The rearrangement links TRBV2 to TRBJ1-5; D is ambiguous. The CDR3 length is 17 residues. CDR1 is SNHLY and CDR2 is FYNNEI in the germline V gene. V was cut by 6 bases and J by 8 bases, with 26 bases left in between. The CDR3 coding sequence is TGTGCCAGCAGCTGGTCGAGGAACTCTTATGGGGAGGAGCCCCAGCATTTT. It codes for CASSWSRNSYGEEPQHF.

On this clone: Other DNA sequences of this sample code for an identical CDR3. This chain's CDR3 is CASSTTGNQPQHF. CDR3 bases: TGTGCCAGTAGTACCACAGGAAATCAGCCCCAGCATTTT. The V and J genes are TRBV19 and TRBJ1-5; the D gene is possibly TRBD1 (5 bases). The V gene lost 4 bases and the J gene lost 4 bases, with 8 bases spanning the gap. The CDR3 runs 13 residues. The germline gives CDR1 LNHDA, CDR2 SQIVND (reference sequence).

The chain links TRBV4-1 to TRBJ1-2, with 7 nucleotides matching TRBD1. With 5 bases clipped from V and 3 bases from J, the junction kept 6 bases outside the gene matches. The CDR3 has 14 amino acids. Germline assignment: CDR1 MGHRA and CDR2 YSYEKL. The CDR3 loop reads CASSGRQGDYGYTF. DNA for the CDR3: TGCGCCAGCAGCGGCCGACAGGGCGACTATGGCTACACCTTC.

The V and J genes are TRBV5-1 and TRBJ2-3; 10 bases map to TRBD2. Trimming cost V 1 base and J 2 bases; bases outside gene matches: 13. The CDR3 extends over 19 amino acids. The germline gives CDR1 SGHRS, CDR2 YFSETQ. In nucleotides, the CDR3 is TGCGCCAGCAGCTTGTCAGGACTAGCGGAGGCCCGACCCACAGATACGCAGTATTTT. It encodes CASSLSGLAEARPTDTQYF.

This clone was recorded only once. The chain joins TRBV4-2 to TRBJ1-4, with 8 bases identical to TRBD1. Trimming removed 2 bases from V and 3 bases from J; junction bases left unmatched: 5. This CDR3 is 16 amino acids long. CDR1 and CDR2 (germline): LGHNA, YNFKEQ. The CDR3 DNA is TGTGCCAGCAGCCAAACCCTACAGGGGGCTAATGAAAAACTGTTTTTT. Amino acid sequence: CASSQTLQGANEKLFF.

Only a few counts were recorded for this clone. The chain couples TRBV4-3 to TRBJ2-4; D not resolved. The ends were cut back, 0 bases at V and 9 bases at J, with 15 bases in the middle. Germline CDR1 LGHNA, CDR2 YSLEER. The CDR3 runs 15 residues. The CDR3 region is CASSQDRAHTVIQYF. As DNA, the CDR3 is TGCGCCAGCAGCCAAGATCGGGCACATACAGTCATTCAGTACTTC.

This chain links TRBV19 with TRBJ1-1, with a weak D call TRBD1 (5 bases). Trimming removed 3 bases from V and 3 bases from J, with 11 bases in between. CDR3 length: 14 amino acids. In germline, CDR1 is LNHDA, CDR2 SQIVND (reference sequence). The CDR3 sequence: CASSMEGFDTEAFF. In DNA, the CDR3 is TGTGCCAGTAGTATGGAGGGGTTTGACACTGAAGCTTTCTTT.

This clone was seen a few times. V gene TRBV5-1 combines with J gene TRBJ2-2; D possibly corresponds to TRBD2 (6 bases). The CDR3 runs 16 residues. The V gene's germline CDR1 is SGHRS and CDR2 YFSETQ. V lost 4 bases and J lost 1, with 14 bases in between. The CDR3 is CASSPDPAGNTGELFF. The CDR3 nucleotides read TGCGCCAGCAGCCCTGATCCAGCGGGGAACACCGGGGAGCTGTTTTTT.

This clone was counted a single time. The gene calls are TRBV13 and TRBJ2-3, with 9 bases lining up with TRBD2. J gave up 2 bases and V 0 bases, and 6 bases lay outside the gene matches. Germline CDR1 reads PRHDT; CDR2 reads FYEKMQ (reference sequence). This CDR3 is 17 amino acids long. The CDR3: CASSLGLLAGSTDTQYF. The CDR3 bases are TGTGCCAGCAGCTTAGGGTTGCTAGCGGGGTCCACAGATACGCAGTATTTT. The whole variable domain, remainder taken from reference TRBV13 and TRBJ2-3, is AAGVIQSPRHLIKEKRETATLKCYPIPRHDTVYWYQQGPGQDPQFLISFYEKMQSDKGSIPDRFSAQQFSDYHSELNMSSLELGDSALYFCASSLGLLAGSTDTQYFGPGTRLTVL.

The gene calls are TRBV18 and TRBJ2-7; the D is unclear. CDR1 KGHSH and CDR2 LQKENI come from the germline V gene. CDR3 length: 13 residues. V was pared by 3 bases and J by 3 bases, with 9 bases between. The CDR3 is CASSPAADYEQYF. The CDR3 DNA sequence: TGTGCCAGCTCACCGGCGGCGGACTACGAGCAGTACTTC.

A word on this clone: This probably arose from a read error, given a far larger clone one base away. The CDR3 DNA reads as TGCAGCGTCCCCCTACGGACTAGCGGGTACAGTGAGCAGTTCTTC. Protein: CSVPLRTSGYSEQFF. The chain recombines TRBV29-1 with TRBJ2-1, with 11 bases lining up with TRBD2. This CDR3 is 15 amino acids long. From germline, CDR1 is SQVTM and CDR2 ANQGSEA.

V usage is TRBV30 and J usage is TRBJ1-2; D is undetermined. Germline V gene lookup returns CDR1 GTSNPN and CDR2 SVGIG (reference sequence). Trimming took off 1 base at V and 4 bases at J, with 16 bases between the two ends. The CDR3 sequence is 15 residues long. The CDR3 sequence is CAWSDPVGWVYGYTF. The CDR3, as DNA: TGTGCCTGGAGTGACCCGGTGGGATGGGTCTATGGCTACACCTTC.

The V and J genes are TRBV30 and TRBJ1-6, with 8 nucleotides matching TRBD1. This CDR3 is built from 15 residues. Trimming removed 1 base from V and 5 bases from J; junction bases left unmatched: 4. CDR1 is GTSNPN and CDR2 is SVGIG in the germline V gene (reference sequence). CDR3 in amino acids: CAWSGQGPDNSPLHF. DNA of the CDR3: TGTGCCTGGAGTGGACAGGGGCCAGATAATTCACCCCTCCACTTT.

This sequence joins TRBV4-3 and TRBJ2-3, with 15 bases lining up with TRBD2. Unmatched junction bases numbered 13, after V lost 4 bases and J lost 2 bases. The CDR3 sequence is 20 residues long. Germline values: CDR1 LGHNA, CDR2 YSLEER. CDR3 in DNA: TGCGCCAGCAGCCGAATCCTAGGACTAGCGGGAGGGCCCGCCACAGATACGCAGTATTTT. The encoded protein is CASSRILGLAGGPATDTQYF.

The rearrangement joins TRBV28 to TRBJ1-1; TRBD1 agrees at 7 bases. From germline, CDR1 is MDHEN and CDR2 SYDVKM. The length of the CDR3 is 15 residues. The V segment lost 1 base and the J segment 1 base; nucleotides outside the gene matches: 3. CDR3 nucleotides: TGTGCCAGCAGTTTATTTACAGGGGAGAACACTGAAGCTTTCTTT. Its translation is CASSLFTGENTEAFF.

The chain couples TRBV7-2 to TRBJ2-3; D is uncertain. Trimming stripped 0 bases from V and 2 bases from J, with 6 bases between. Germline V lookup: CDR1 SGHTA, CDR2 FQGNSA. The CDR3 covers 14 residues. The CDR3 loop reads CASSLAAITDTQYF. The CDR3 DNA follows: TGTGCCAGCAGCTTAGCGGCGATCACAGATACGCAGTATTTT.

The chain carries TRBV28 and TRBJ2-7, with D perhaps TRBD2 (5 bases). The length of the CDR3 is 18 residues. From germline, CDR1 is MDHEN and CDR2 SYDVKM. V dropped 2 bases and J dropped 0 bases, with 20 bases sitting between them. The CDR3 spells CASSLTGGRGSDSYEQYF. CDR3 DNA sequence: TGTGCCAGCAGTTTAACTGGAGGTCGTGGGTCGGACTCCTACGAGCAGTACTTC.

V gene TRBV2 combines with J gene TRBJ2-7, with D perhaps matching TRBD1 or TRBD2 (6 bases each). The CDR3 loop spans 14 amino acids. The germline V gene has CDR1 SNHLY and CDR2 FYNNEI. V lost 3 bases, J lost 1 base, and 10 bases lay in between. CDR3 in amino acids: CASSEGAGSYEQYF. In DNA, the CDR3 is TGTGCCAGCAGTGAGGGGGCGGGGTCCTACGAGCAGTACTTC.

V usage is TRBV6-4 and J usage is TRBJ2-7, with TRBD1 matching over 12 bases. V lost 4 bases and J lost 2; bases outside the gene matches: 12. CDR3 size: 18 residues. Germline V gene sequence: CDR1 MRHNA, CDR2 SNTAGT. Written as DNA, the CDR3 is TGTGCCAGCAGTGCTAGGGGACAGGGGGCACTCCTTCCCTACGAGCAGTACTTC. Its translation: CASSARGQGALLPYEQYF.

This chain uses TRBV7-2 with TRBJ2-7, with a tentative D call TRBD1 (5 bases). Germline V gene data show CDR1 as SGHTA and CDR2 as FQGNSA. The V gene lost 5 bases and the J gene lost 2 bases, with 10 bases spanning the gap. The CDR3 extends over 13 amino acids. The CDR3 loop is CASSPRVAYEQYF. CDR3 bases: TGTGCCAGCAGCCCCAGGGTGGCCTACGAGCAGTACTTC.

Comment on this clone: The sample holds other DNA sequences that translate to the same CDR3. V is TRBV7-2 and J is TRBJ2-5; 8 nucleotides line up with TRBD2. The germline V gene has CDR1 SGHTA and CDR2 FQGNSA. V shed 1 base, J shed 4 bases, and the junction held 8 bases outside the gene matches. The CDR3 has 16 residues. The CDR3 bases are TGTGCCAGCAGCTTAGTCGGAGCGGGAGTAGGAGAGACCCAGTACTTC. Translated: CASSLVGAGVGETQYF.

J is TRBJ2-5 and V is TRBV11-2; 7 nucleotides align to TRBD2. This CDR3 spans 14 amino acids. J lost 4 bases, V lost 5 bases, and 7 bases had no gene match. Germline V lookup: CDR1 SGHAT, CDR2 FQNNGV. CDR3 nucleotide sequence: TGTGCCAGCAGCATGACTAGCTTCGGAGAGACCCAGTACTTC. Translation gives CASSMTSFGETQYF.

This clone has more than one count but fewer than ten. The chain combines TRBV7-2 with TRBJ2-1; TRBD2 matches 8 bases. Germline trimming cut 5 bases from V and 7 bases from J; bases unmatched to any gene: 13. Germline-derived CDR1 and CDR2 are SGHTA and FQGNSA. CDR3 length equals 16 residues. For the CDR3, the DNA is TGTGCCAGCAGCCCAGGAGGTAGCGGGACGAATAATGAGCAGTTCTTC. Encoded protein: CASSPGGSGTNNEQFF.

This clone was seen ten or more times. DNA of the CDR3: TGCAGCGCAGGCGCGGGGGTACAAGAGACCCAGTACTTC. Encoded protein: CSAGAGVQETQYF. The chain is built from TRBV29-1 and TRBJ2-5; 7 bases fit TRBD2. The CDR3 loop spans 13 amino acids. The J segment lost 2 bases and the V segment lost 7 bases, leaving 7 bases of the junction unmatched. Looked up from germline, CDR1 is SQVTM and CDR2 is ANQGSEA.